A single TCR beta chain is shown here with its context. Its target is not known. PCR was performed using 60 Vbeta and 13 Jbeta primers. Assay used: immunoSEQ multiplex PCR; TCRdb lists only in-frame clones, some missing. The data show about 140,000 clones, roughly 78% seen once. Germline V gene sequence: CDR1 WSHSY, CDR2 SAAADI. The CDR3 has 16 residues. Trimming at V came to 3 bases and at J to 0 bases, leaving 4 bases not matched to a gene. These data belong to a study of cytomegalovirus exposure and HLA in healthy donors. Study outcomes and limitations: The study flagged some 180 TCR beta chains as cytomegalovirus-associated.

What was sequenced was PBMCs. This clonotype was obtained from a man in his thirties or forties in good health. The chain joins TRBV10-2 to TRBJ1-5, with 8 bases aligning to TRBD1. The CDR3 loop reads CASSEQGVGSNQPQHF. The CDR3 DNA reads TGCGCCAGCAGTGAACAGGGGGTGGGTAGCAATCAGCCCCAGCATTTT.